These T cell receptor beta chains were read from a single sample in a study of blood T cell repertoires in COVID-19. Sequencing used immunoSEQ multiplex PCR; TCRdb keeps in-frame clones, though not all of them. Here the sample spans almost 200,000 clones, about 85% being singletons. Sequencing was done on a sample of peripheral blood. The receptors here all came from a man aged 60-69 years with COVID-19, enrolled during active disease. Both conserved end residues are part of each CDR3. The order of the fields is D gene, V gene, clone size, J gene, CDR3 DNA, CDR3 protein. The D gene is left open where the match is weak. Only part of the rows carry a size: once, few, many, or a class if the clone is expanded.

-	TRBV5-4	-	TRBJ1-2	TGTGCCAGCAGCGCACCGGGATCCTATGGCTACACCTTC	CASSAPGSYGYTF
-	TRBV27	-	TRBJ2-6	TGTGCCAGCATCCAATGGCAGGGGCCTTACTCTGGGGCCAACGTCCTGACTTTC	CASIQWQGPYSGANVLTF
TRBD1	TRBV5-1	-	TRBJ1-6	TGCGCCAGCAGCTTGGGACAGGGACCGAATTCACCCCTCCACTTT	CASSLGQGPNSPLHF
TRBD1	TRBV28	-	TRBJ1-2	TGTGCCAGCAGTCGACTTCCACAGGGGAACTATGGCTACACCTTC	CASSRLPQGNYGYTF
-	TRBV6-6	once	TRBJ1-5	TGTGCCAGCAGATTAACAGATCAGCCCCAGCATTTT	CASRLTDQPQHF
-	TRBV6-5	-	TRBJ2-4	TGTGCCAGCAATCCCCCGAAAAACATTCAGTACTTC	CASNPPKNIQYF
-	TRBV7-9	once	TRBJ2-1	TGTGCCAGCAGCCGGAGATTACAAGCTTACAATGAGCAGTTCTTC	CASSRRLQAYNEQFF
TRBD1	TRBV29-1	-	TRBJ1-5	TGCAGCGTTGCAACCGGGACAGGGCCTCGACAGCCCCAGCATTTT	CSVATGTGPRQPQHF
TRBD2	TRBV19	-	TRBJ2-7	TGTGCCAGTAGTAGTCCGGGACTAGCGGGAGCCCCTACCTACGAGCAGTACTTC	CASSSPGLAGAPTYEQYF
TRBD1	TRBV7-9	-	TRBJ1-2	TGTGCCAGCAGCGACGGACAGGGCCTCCGCTACACCTTC	CASSDGQGLRYTF
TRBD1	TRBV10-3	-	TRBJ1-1	TGTGCCATTTCCGGGACAGGGCGGTACACTGAAGCTTTCTTT	CAISGTGRYTEAFF
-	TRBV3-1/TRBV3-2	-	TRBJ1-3	TGTGCCAGCAGCCTTCAGGTTCCCTCTGGAAACACCATATATTTT	CASSLQVPSGNTIYF
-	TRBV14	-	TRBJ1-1	TGTGCCAGCAGCCCTGGGTACGGACAGCGGGGCACTGAAGCTTTCTTT	CASSPGYGQRGTEAFF
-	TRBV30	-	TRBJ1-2	TGTGCCTGGAGTGCGGGGAGGACAACATTTTCCACCTTC	CAWSAGRTTFSTF
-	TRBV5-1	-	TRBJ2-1	TGCGCCAGCAGCGGAACGGCGGGGAGCTCCTACAATGAGCAGTTCTTC	CASSGTAGSSYNEQFF
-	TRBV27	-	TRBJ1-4	TGTGCCAGCCCTATTCATGAAAAACTGTTTTTT	CASPIHEKLFF
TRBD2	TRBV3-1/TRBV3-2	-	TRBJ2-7	TGTGCCAGCAGCCTGGGACTAGCTCAATACGAGCAGTACTTC	CASSLGLAQYEQYF
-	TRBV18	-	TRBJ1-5	TGTGCCAGCTCCACGGCCCGACAAGGACAGAAGCCCCAGCATTTT	CASSTARQGQKPQHF
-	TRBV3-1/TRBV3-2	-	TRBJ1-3	TGTGCCAGCAGCCAAGATTGGGGGGTTTCCTCTGGAAACACCATATATTTT	CASSQDWGVSSGNTIYF
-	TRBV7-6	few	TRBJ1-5	TGTGCCAGCAGCCCAGCATTGGGGGGGGGCAATCAGCCCCAGCATTTT	CASSPALGGGNQPQHF
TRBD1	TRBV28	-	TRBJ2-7	TGTGCCAGCAGTCCCGGGACAGGGGCCTACGAGCAGTACTTC	CASSPGTGAYEQYF
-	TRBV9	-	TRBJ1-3	TGTGCCAGCAGCGTAGTCGAGGGAGGTACTGGAAACACCATATATTTT	CASSVVEGGTGNTIYF
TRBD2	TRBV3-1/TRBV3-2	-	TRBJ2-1	TGTGCCAGCAGCCCCATTAGCGGGCCCTCCTACAATGAGCAGTTCTTC	CASSPISGPSYNEQFF
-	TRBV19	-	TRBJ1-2	TGTGCCAGTAGTAACCGGGACAGCTACACCTTC	CASSNRDSYTF
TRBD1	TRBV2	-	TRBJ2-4	TGTGCCAGCAGTCAAAAGAGGGACAGAGCAATGTTC	CASSQKRDRAMF
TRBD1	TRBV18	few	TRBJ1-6	TGTGCCAGCTCACCTGGGACAGAAAATAATTCACCCCTCCACTTT	CASSPGTENNSPLHF
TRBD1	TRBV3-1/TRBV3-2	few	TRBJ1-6	TGTGCCAGCAGCGCCGGACAGGCCTCATATAATTCACCCCTCCACTTT	CASSAGQASYNSPLHF
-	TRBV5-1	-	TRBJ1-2	TGCGCCAGCAGCTTGGAGGGGGACTATGGCTACACCTTC	CASSLEGDYGYTF
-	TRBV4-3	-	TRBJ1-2	TGCGCCAGCAGCCAACACGGACAGCGGGGCTACACCTTC	CASSQHGQRGYTF
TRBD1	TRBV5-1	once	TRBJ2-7	TGCGCCAGCAGCCTACCTGGACAGGATACTTACGAGCAGTACTTC	CASSLPGQDTYEQYF
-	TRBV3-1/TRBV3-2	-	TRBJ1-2	TGTGCCAGCAGCCAAGGCCCGGGGAGGGGGACCTTC	CASSQGPGRGTF
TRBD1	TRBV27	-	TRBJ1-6	TGTGCCAGCAGTTCGGGACAGGGGGCGGTTTCACCCCTCCACTTT	CASSSGQGAVSPLHF
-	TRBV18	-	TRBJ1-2	TGTGCCAGCTCACCAGAGGTACCCTATGGCTACACCTTC	CASSPEVPYGYTF
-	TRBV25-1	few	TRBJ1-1	TGTGCCAGCAGTGAGGGGGCGAGGTCGAGGAACACTGAAGCTTTCTTT	CASSEGARSRNTEAFF
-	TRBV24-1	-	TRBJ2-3	TGTGCCACCAGTCCGGTGGGCGCGGGGACAGATACGCAGTATTTT	CATSPVGAGTDTQYF
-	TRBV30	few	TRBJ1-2	TGTGCCTGGAGCAACCAGGTCGTAGCTAACTATGGCTACACCTTC	CAWSNQVVANYGYTF
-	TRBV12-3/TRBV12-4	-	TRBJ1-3	TGTGGGCTGGGCCTCAACACTGGAAACACCATATATTTT	CGLGLNTGNTIYF
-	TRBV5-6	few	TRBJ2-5	TGTGCCAGCAGCTTTAGATTCCAAGAGACCCAGTACTTC	CASSFRFQETQYF
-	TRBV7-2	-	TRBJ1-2	TGTGCCAGCAGAAGACAAACGACCTCGAACTATGGCTACACCTTC	CASRRQTTSNYGYTF
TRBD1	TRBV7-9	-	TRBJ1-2	TGTGCCAGCAGCTCGGGGGGACAGGCGGATGGCTACACCTTC	CASSSGGQADGYTF
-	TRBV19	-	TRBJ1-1	TGTGCCAGTAGCCCCCGCGGGGGGACGGAAGCTTTCTTT	CASSPRGGTEAFF
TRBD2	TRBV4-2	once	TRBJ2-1	TGTGCCAGCAGCCAAGAAGCGGGAGCCTCTGGGAATGAGCAGTTCTTC	CASSQEAGASGNEQFF
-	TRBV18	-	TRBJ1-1	TGTGCCAGCTCACCTGGTGTAAGGCAGGGGCTGGTCTTT	CASSPGVRQGLVF
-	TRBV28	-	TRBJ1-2	TGTGCCAGCAGTCGTGGTCAGCGCTCCGGGGGGGGCTACACCTTC	CASSRGQRSGGGYTF
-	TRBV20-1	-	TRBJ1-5	TGCAGTGCTAGTTGGGTCAAGACTGGCGGCAATCAGCCCCAGCATTTT	CSASWVKTGGNQPQHF
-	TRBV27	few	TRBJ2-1	TGTGCCAGCAGTTTACGTGGCACATTAAGCTCCTACAATGAGCAGTTCTTC	CASSLRGTLSSYNEQFF
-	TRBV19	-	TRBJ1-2	TGTGCCAGTAGTAGCGGAATAGGCTATGGCTACACCTTC	CASSSGIGYGYTF
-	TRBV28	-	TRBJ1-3	TGTGCCAGCAGTTCATCGACTCGACCGTCTGGAAACACCATATATTTT	CASSSSTRPSGNTIYF
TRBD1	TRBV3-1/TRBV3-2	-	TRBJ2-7	TGTGCCAGCAGCCCCGGGACAGGGGTACCCGAGCAGTACTTC	CASSPGTGVPEQYF
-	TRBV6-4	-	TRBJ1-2	TGTGCCAGCACCCCCGAAGCGGGAAGCTATGGCTACACCTTC	CASTPEAGSYGYTF
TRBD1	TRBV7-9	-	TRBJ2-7	TGTGCCAGCAGCCCACGGACAGGGAGGAACAACGAGCAGTACTTC	CASSPRTGRNNEQYF
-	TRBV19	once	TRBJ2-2	TGTGCCAGTAGTATGTCGGGGTACCCCGGGGAGCTGTTTTTT	CASSMSGYPGELFF
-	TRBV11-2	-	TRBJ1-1	TGTGCCAGCAGCTTAGCTTCGGACAGCTTGAACACTGAAGCTTTCTTT	CASSLASDSLNTEAFF
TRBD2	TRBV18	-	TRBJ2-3	TGTGCCAGCTCACCCCTCGGTAGCGGGACAACAGATACGCAGTATTTT	CASSPLGSGTTDTQYF
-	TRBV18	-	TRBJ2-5	TGTGCCAGCTCACCACGACAGAGCCAAGAGACCCAGTACTTC	CASSPRQSQETQYF
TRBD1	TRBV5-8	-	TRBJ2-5	TGTGCCAGCAGCCCAGACAGGGCCCAAGAGACCCAGTACTTC	CASSPDRAQETQYF
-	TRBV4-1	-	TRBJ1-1	TGCGCCAGCAGCCAAGCCCGACAGGTTGAAGCTTTCTTT	CASSQARQVEAFF